Listed here are 15 T cell receptor beta chains from one sample, sequenced in a study of post-analysis software for immune sequencing data. Study outcomes and limitations: TRBV5-6, TRBV5-1 and TRBV20-1 belonged to a set of about 5 TRBV segments that were more frequent in patients than controls.

These receptors have no known antigen. The TCR beta cDNA libraries contained unique molecular identifiers. One entry per CDR3 protein, called by TCRdb with MiXCR from the PCR reads. The data hold about 540,000 distinct CDR3 sequences, with around a third observed a single time. Sequences were obtained from blood. The receptors derive from a girl younger than 18 with multiple sclerosis.

This clonotype was picked up a small number of times. V usage is TRBV29-1 and J usage is TRBJ2-7; the D is unclear. V lost 4 bases, J lost 4 bases, and 8 bases lay in between. CDR3 length equals 11 residues. Per the germline V gene, CDR1 is SQVTM and CDR2 is ANQGSEA. The CDR3 loop is CSVVGSYEQYF. CDR3 DNA sequence: TGCAGCGTTGTTGGTAGTTACGAGCAGTACTTC.

This clonotype turned up a few times. V and J are TRBV5-1 and TRBJ2-7; perhaps TRBD1 as D (5 bases). From germline, CDR1 is SGHRS and CDR2 YFSETQ. V shed 0 bases and J shed 5 bases, with 18 bases lying between them. This CDR3 has 16 residues. CDR3 in DNA: TGCGCCAGCAGCTTGGGGGCAGGGCCTTTTGGCGACGAGCAGTACTTC. It codes for CASSLGAGPFGDEQYF.

The rearrangement joins TRBV24-1 to TRBJ2-5; 7 positions agree with TRBD1. CDR1 is KGHDR, CDR2 SFDVKD, per germline. The CDR3 loop spans 14 amino acids. With V trimmed by 5 bases and J by 5 bases, 7 bases remained unmatched. The CDR3 nucleotides are TGTGCCACCAGTGCCGAAACAGGGGCGGAGACCCAGTACTTC. Residues: CATSAETGAETQYF.

This clonotype has more than one count but fewer than ten. CDR3 DNA sequence: TGTGCCAGCAGCCCGACTCGGGGGGGGAACCTACATGAGCAGTTCTTC. The encoded protein is CASSPTRGGNLHEQFF. V is TRBV7-2 and J is TRBJ2-1; TRBD2 matches 8 bases. The germline CDR1 and CDR2 sequences are SGHTA and FQGNSA. Trimming took 5 bases from V and 8 from J; bases not matched to a gene: 14. This CDR3 is built from 16 residues.

This rearrangement joins TRBV6-2 or TRBV6-3 to TRBJ1-1; D is ambiguous. Germline lookup yields CDR1 MNHEY and CDR2 SVGEGT. The CDR3 covers 15 residues. The V and J ends lost 6 bases and 3 bases respectively, with 17 bases between them. This CDR3 is CASSRLRGMDTEAFF. CDR3 sequence (DNA): TGTGCCAGCAGCCGCCTCCGGGGAATGGACACTGAAGCTTTCTTT.

V gene TRBV5-1 combines with J gene TRBJ2-3; D gene ambiguous. The length of the CDR3 is 15 residues. Germline lookup yields CDR1 SGHRS and CDR2 YFSETQ. The ends were cut back, 0 bases at V and 2 bases at J, with 10 bases in the middle. The CDR3 coding sequence is TGCGCCAGCAGCTTGGCCCCGCAGACCACAGATACGCAGTATTTT. As protein: CASSLAPQTTDTQYF.

This clonotype was found a few times. J is TRBJ2-5 and V is TRBV14; D unresolved. Trimming pared 0 bases from V and 0 bases from J, leaving 11 bases between. The CDR3 runs 16 residues. CDR1 and CDR2 (germline): SGHDN, FVKESK. The CDR3 coding sequence is TGTGCCAGCAGCCAAGAGCCCTGGTTCTACCAAGAGACCCAGTACTTC. It codes for CASSQEPWFYQETQYF.

There are a few counts of this clonotype. The gene calls are TRBV4-1 and TRBJ2-7; D might be TRBD1 (6 bases). The germline gives CDR1 MGHRA, CDR2 YSYEKL. V was cut by 0 bases and J by 3 bases, with 9 bases left in between. This CDR3 spans 14 amino acids. Written as DNA, the CDR3 is TGCGCCAGCAGCCAAGATCGGACAGACTACGAGCAGTACTTC. Encoded protein: CASSQDRTDYEQYF.

This clonotype came up a few times. The chain links TRBV7-2 to TRBJ1-4; D gene uncertain. Trimming left V 2 bases short and J 0 bases short, with 7 bases between. CDR1 is SGHTA, CDR2 FQGNSA, per germline. The CDR3 totals 15 residues. The CDR3 here is CASSLQKTTNEKLFF. For the CDR3, the DNA is TGTGCCAGCAGCTTACAGAAAACAACTAATGAAAAACTGTTTTTT.

The chain carries TRBV12-3 or TRBV12-4 and TRBJ1-1; possible D gene TRBD1, 5 bases. V lost 6 bases, J lost 10 bases, and 18 bases lay in between. There are 13 residues in the CDR3. CDR3 residues: CASSTRDRGRAFF. The CDR3 nucleotides are TGTGCCAGCAGCACCCGGGACCGAGGTCGAGCTTTCTTT.

This clonotype was detected once. This chain connects TRBV11-2 to TRBJ1-4, with D hard to call. Germline V gives CDR1 SGHAT, CDR2 FQNNGV. Trimming stripped 7 bases from V and 3 bases from J, with 6 bases between. This CDR3 spans 12 amino acids. The CDR3 DNA is TGTGCCAGCACCGAGGCTAATGAAAAACTGTTTTTT. Its protein product is CASTEANEKLFF.

This clonotype was found a few times. The rearrangement joins TRBV20-1 to TRBJ2-3; D might be TRBD2 (6 bases). V dropped 6 bases and J dropped 0 bases, with 13 bases sitting between them. Germline CDR1 DFQATT, CDR2 SNEGSKA (reference sequence). This CDR3 comprises 14 residues. This CDR3 reads CSADLASSTDTQYF. The DNA for the CDR3 is TGCAGTGCCGACCTAGCGTCTAGCACAGATACGCAGTATTTT.

This clonotype came up a few times. V and J are TRBV12-3 or TRBV12-4 and TRBJ2-5; 8 bases map to TRBD2. Trimming cost V 5 bases and J 5 bases; bases outside gene matches: 7. CDR3 size: 14 residues. The CDR3 reads CASSPGTRGETQYF. In nucleotides, the CDR3 is TGTGCCAGCAGTCCTGGGACTAGAGGGGAGACCCAGTACTTC.

This clonotype was seen a few times. The gene calls are TRBV6-2 or TRBV6-3 and TRBJ2-7; no clear D gene. From germline, CDR1 is MNHEY and CDR2 SVGEGT. The CDR3 length is 14 residues. V shed 0 bases and J shed 2 bases, with 8 bases lying between them. Written as DNA, the CDR3 is TGTGCCAGCAGTTACTCGCCAGCTCCCTACGAGCAGTACTTC. It is translated as CASSYSPAPYEQYF.

This chain connects TRBV20-1 to TRBJ2-4; D gene uncertain. Looked up from germline, CDR1 is DFQATT and CDR2 is SNEGSKA (reference sequence). The CDR3 has 15 amino acids. V was cut by 0 bases and J by 1 base, with 10 bases left in between. The CDR3 loop is CSAREGLGAKNIQYF. The CDR3 DNA is TGCAGTGCTAGAGAGGGCCTCGGGGCCAAAAACATTCAGTACTTC.